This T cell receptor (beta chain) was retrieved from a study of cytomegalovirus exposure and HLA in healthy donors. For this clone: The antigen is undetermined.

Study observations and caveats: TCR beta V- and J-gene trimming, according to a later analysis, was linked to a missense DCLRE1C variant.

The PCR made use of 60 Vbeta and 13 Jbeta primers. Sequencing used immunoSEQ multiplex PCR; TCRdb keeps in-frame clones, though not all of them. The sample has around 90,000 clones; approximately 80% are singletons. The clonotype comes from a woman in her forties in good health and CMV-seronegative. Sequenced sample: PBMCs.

CDR3 sequence (DNA): TGTGCCAGCAGTTACGCAGGGGACAATCAGCCCCAGCATTTT. Encoded protein: CASSYAGDNQPQHF. This chain joins TRBV6-6 and TRBJ1-5, with D perhaps TRBD1 (6 bases). CDR3 length: 14 amino acids. Trimming left V 2 bases short and J 3 bases short, with 8 bases between. Germline V lookup: CDR1 MNHNY, CDR2 SVGAGI (reference sequence).